The following is a T cell receptor (beta chain) sequence with its context. No cognate antigen has been identified for it. A distance of 20 bases separates the germline ends of V and J, which lose 4 bases and 8 bases respectively. CDR3 length: 15 amino acids, cysteine to phenylalanine. The only DNA kept is the CDR3, 45 bases in frame from the first base. Based on the germline V gene (reference sequence), the CDR1 and CDR2 sequences are PRHDT and FYEKMQ. The cohort consisted of 600 to 700 healthy bone marrow donors. All cohort members were sampled while nominally healthy, although unrecorded immune exposures were likely present. The donor tested CMV seronegative, placing the donor among the roughly 350 seronegative members of the cohort. Every donor gave a peripheral blood sample, and the peripheral blood mononuclear cells from that sample were used for TCR beta sequencing. The Qiagen DNeasy Blood Extraction Kit was used to extract genomic DNA from the blood cell samples.

The sample comes from a study of cytomegalovirus exposure and HLA in healthy donors listed by TCRdb under 2017. Regarding the study in general: According to an earlier analysis of several hundred of the donors, about 180 million T cells yielded 95 million to 140 million unique TCR beta sequences and around 300 Gb of sequence data. All discovery cohort repertoires had been generated using a single sequencing platform. A few DR-DQ haplotypes were treated as single units for association and clustering because of strong linkage in the cohort. About 310 gigabases of sequencing data and around 87 million unique TCR sequences were included in an early release covering around 600 HLA-typed donors. The study was designed to test whether signatures of past pathogen exposure could be identified by cataloging public T cell receptors. The study used immunosequencing to profile the T cell repertoires of several hundred subjects and linked those repertoires to cytomegalovirus serostatus. Among some 400 genotyped donors of the cohort, an average of roughly 230,000 unique TCR beta nucleotide sequences was sequenced per donor, of which 15% to 20% were non-productive. A later analysis re-analyzed previously published TCR beta repertoires from hundreds of donors and added high-resolution HLA genotyping to study TCR occurrence patterns. HLA typing covered class I and class II loci at four-digit resolution. Donor age, sex, ethnicity and CMV serostatus were compiled alongside the repertoire data. Rather than using new phenotypic data, the later analysis identified candidate immune exposures from TCR beta sequences and from how often those sequences occurred across donors. High-throughput TCR immunosequencing, statistical association of individual TCRs with disease status, and machine learning were combined to predict cytomegalovirus infection status. Genome-wide SNP genotypes for about 55% of the roughly 670 donors were used in a later genetic analysis, which treated that subset as a discovery cohort. In an earlier analysis of about 590 of the donors, high-throughput TCR beta sequencing was used to judge whether each TCR beta V gene segment behaved as functional or pseudogenic. Typing coverage differed by locus: A, B, C, DRB1 and DQB1 were typed in roughly 629-630 donors, DQA1 in 500 to 550, DPA1 in 600 to 610, and DPB1 in 450 to 480. Among the roughly 410 genotyped donors, around 81% belonged to the genetic ancestry cluster associated with self-reported Caucasian donors. Along with the approximately 620-subject first cohort, a separate validation cohort of over 90 different subjects was used. Study-wide conclusions, independent of this receptor: The sequencing pipeline was judged likely to have produced a cluster of highly shared sequence variants as a technical artifact. Some IMGT-functional V segments, including TRBV6-2 and TRBV6-3, could not be distinguished by the 87-base-pair reads and were therefore excluded. Strong co-occurrence of HLA alleles, especially DR and DQ, made assigning TCR associations to individual alleles difficult. CMV serostatus was the only immune exposure information available for the cohort. In a later analysis, the rate of TCR association differed among HLA loci, with DRB1 alleles having the most associated TCRs and HLA-C alleles having the fewest. The authors suggested that the approach could potentially be extended to other disease states and immunological phenotypes. According to a later genetic analysis, donors in an Asian-associated ancestry cluster had fewer N-insertions in productive TCRs than the approximately 700-donor mean. In both the original and validation cohorts, the classifier was reported to diagnose cytomegalovirus status with high specificity and sensitivity. In a later analysis, HLA-associated TCR beta chains were found to be more clonally expanded and to have lower generation probabilities than equally common non-associated chains. Most TCR sequences were seen in very few donors, while some public TCRs were found in many individuals. Linkage disequilibrium might explain the correlated functional status among segregating V segments, but an unknown experimental factor could not be excluded. An earlier analysis of several hundred of the donors showed that most TCR beta V segments appeared in productive rearrangements either about 87% or about 30% of the time, which broadly matched IMGT annotations. Because HLA typing was unavailable for some donors at each locus, only the typed subset was used in association tests. A few of the identified cytomegalovirus-associated TCR beta chains were confirmed in vitro to be specific for cytomegalovirus antigens. At a false discovery rate of 0.05, a later analysis linked around 17,000 TCR beta sequences to specific HLA alleles. Sequencing depth was assumed to be roughly uniform across donors in the presence/absence analyses, though that assumption may not hold. Seventeen rarely observed V segments, including chromosome 9 orphons, were excluded from the earlier analysis of approximately 600 of the donors because counts were too low. Several of the top co-occurrence clusters appeared to be linked to parvovirus B19, influenza, CMV and Epstein-Barr virus, according to a later analysis. Most CMV-associated TCR beta chains appeared to be HLA-restricted in a later analysis, and the HLA associations seemed to be driven largely by CMV exposure. A total of 150 to 200 TCR beta chains were listed by the study as associated with cytomegalovirus. A further reported finding was that TCR beta sequences accurately predicted the HLA-A and HLA-B alleles for most subjects in the first cohort. In this cohort, only TCR beta chains were sequenced, and detectable features were limited by the absence of alpha or paired-chain data. A later genetic analysis associated a missense DCLRE1C variant with V-gene and J-gene trimming of TCR beta chains, and an independent cohort replicated the association.

Library construction relied on the immunoSEQ multiplex PCR assay. A mixture of 60 forward primers for TCR Vbeta segments and 13 reverse primers for TCR Jbeta segments was used in the multiplex PCR. The CDR3 region of rearranged TCR beta genes was amplified from genomic DNA by a multiplex PCR assay. The amplified TCR beta libraries were sequenced on the Illumina HiSeq System as 87-base-pair reads. The source study handled its data this way. A later analysis tallied 75 million to 95 million unique TCR beta chains across the 666 repertoires, and 10 million to 11 million of those chains were shared by two or more donors. To remove PCR and sequencing errors, raw reads were error-corrected and collapsed into unique sequences using a nearest-neighbor algorithm that merged closely related sequences. To assign V, D and J gene segments, CDR3 sequences were aligned to IMGT reference sequences. Each retained sequence needed at least a six-nucleotide match to both a V gene segment and a J gene segment. A rearrangement was called productive if the CDR3 had no stop codons and remained in frame with V and J, and every other rearrangement was called non-productive. Following IMGT convention, CDR3 was defined as the stretch from the second conserved V-encoded cysteine to the conserved J-encoded phenylalanine. The earlier analysis of fewer than 750 of the donors excluded sequences that lacked an unambiguous match to a single V gene segment. An earlier analysis of almost 600 of the donors classified V segments as functional when productive rearrangements were above 56.7% and as segregating when the standard deviation between donors was above 5%. A statistical classification framework was developed to diagnose cytomegalovirus status using the catalog of TCR beta chain sequences. In a later analysis, TCR nucleotide sequences were compared against IMGT/GENE-DB human TR gene sequences so that V and J genes could be assigned. Using the TCRdist pipeline, a later analysis assigned CDR3 sequences along with most-parsimonious VDJ recombination scenarios. In a later analysis, every TCR beta chain was defined by the combination of its CDR3 amino acid sequence and its V-gene family, and reads without a unique V-gene family were dropped. In a later analysis, 500 to 650 highly shared, low-generation-probability nucleotide sequences were removed to address suspected cross-contamination and a sequencing artifact. For each public chain, a later analysis derived a clonal expansion index from normalized ranks of inferred template counts within each repertoire. In a later analysis, generation probabilities were computed using a VDJ recombination model fitted to out-of-frame rearrangements, and the results were checked against IGoR. In a later analysis, hypergeometric tests were used to score TCR-TCR, TCR-HLA and TCR-CMV co-occurrence, with a repertoire-size bias correction applied to TCR pairs. In a later analysis, false discovery rates were estimated by permuting HLA or CMV assignments 20 times. In a later analysis, co-occurring TCRs were grouped using DBSCAN, and TCRdist sequence similarity was added for clustering within HLA-allele-positive subsets. Repertoires with fewer than 30,000 or more than 120,000 public chains, plus five repertoires with anomalous nucleotide sharing, were excluded from co-occurrence clustering. TCRdb's version of the immuneACCESS table is confined to in-frame rearrangements and falls short of the full clone set. An unresolved V gene accounts for under half of the shortfall where checked; the remainder is of unknown origin. That table is the source of V, J and clone size, and D and trimming were worked out from the DNA. The table kept for this sample lists about 160,000 clones. 1.3% of the sample is held by the ten biggest clonotypes.

The receptor's source is a woman aged 55-70 years in good health and CMV-seronegative. The receptor chain draws on TRBV13 and TRBJ2-5, and perhaps TRBD1 as D gene, on 6 matching bases. Sequencing used PBMCs. CDR3 sequence: CASSSLPRGGRTQYF. The DNA sequence is TGTGCCAGCAGCTCCCTACCTAGAGGGGGACGAACCCAGTACTTC.